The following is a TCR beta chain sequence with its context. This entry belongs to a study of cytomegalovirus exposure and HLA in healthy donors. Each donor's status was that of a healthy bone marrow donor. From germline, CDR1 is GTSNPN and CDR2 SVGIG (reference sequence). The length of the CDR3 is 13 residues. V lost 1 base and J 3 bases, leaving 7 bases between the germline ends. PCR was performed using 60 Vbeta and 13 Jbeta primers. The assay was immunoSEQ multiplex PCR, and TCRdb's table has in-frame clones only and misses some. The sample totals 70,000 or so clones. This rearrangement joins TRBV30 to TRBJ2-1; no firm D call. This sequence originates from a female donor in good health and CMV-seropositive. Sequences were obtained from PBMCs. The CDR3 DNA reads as TGTGCCTGGAGTGCTATTCGCTACAATGAGCAGTTCTTC. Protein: CAWSAIRYNEQFF.